Below, one TCR beta chain is given with its context. Its recognized antigen is unknown. Base qualities are missing; no much larger clone stands one base away. This specimen comes from a study of blood T cell repertoires in COVID-19 (TCRdb year 2020). The study in broad terms: Collaborator samples came from the United States, Italy and Spain and covered acute and convalescent phases of COVID-19. Samples were obtained from the ongoing ImmuneRACE study (first 160 participants) and from over 1,000 subjects provided by 6 global collaborators. A freely available public database, intended as a resource for researchers studying the immune response to SARS-CoV-2, is where the repertoires were released. Subjects who had been exposed to COVID-19, were actively infected with it, or had recovered from it provided the deeply sampled blood TCRbeta repertoires that made up the dataset. The material from the prospective study consisted of cDNA or gDNA derived from T cells, B-cell-depleted T cells, or PBMCs. HLA class I and class II types, where available, came from metadata supplied by the sample provider rather than from assay-based typing. The sample metadata nearly always contained a de-identified subject ID, COVID-19 status, age in years and sex. The research as a whole found: Clinical and demographic metadata were provided uncurated, with the amount varying by source and participant.

TCRbeta CDR3 regions were amplified from genomic DNA using the immunoSEQ Assay, a bias-controlled multiplex PCR. Turning to the authors' computational methods: The number of nucleated cells in each sample was estimated from the amplification of reference gene primers within the assay. To quantify the absolute abundance of each unique TCRbeta CDR3 rearrangement, sequence reads were collapsed and filtered. For each sample, productive Simpson clonality was calculated as the square root of Simpson's diversity index across productive rearrangements. TCRdb stores this immuneACCESS table with in-frame sequences only. Part of the clones is absent; in the studies checked, under half of the shortfall reflects unresolved V genes, and no reason is known for the rest. V, J and clone size reflect that table, while D and trimming were determined from the DNA. The sample profile shows 130,000 to 150,000 clones; 88% of them were found once. About 10% of the sample goes to the ten largest clones.

The collaborating institutions used their own protocols to collect whole blood in K2EDTA tubes. For TCRbeta analysis, collaborators shipped samples as frozen whole blood, isolated PBMCs, or DNA extracted from either of those sample types. This TCR came from a man aged 50 or older with active or convalescent COVID-19. The sample taken for sequencing was peripheral blood.

The bases read TGCAGCACTAGGGACAGGGGGCCTAGCTATGGCTACACCTTC. Its coded protein is CSTRDRGPSYGYTF. The rearranged segments are TRBV29-1 and TRBJ1-2; 12 junctional bases match TRBD1. V is cut back by 8 bases and J by 4 bases, with 8 bases in the junction unmatched. Inclusive of the bounding cysteine and phenylalanine, the CDR3 is 14 residues long. Just CDR3 DNA is preserved here, 42 bases in frame from base 1. As encoded in the germline V gene, CDR1 is SQVTM while CDR2 is ANQGSEA. The full variable domain, completed from the reference TRBV29-1 and TRBJ1-2 proteins outside the CDR3, reads SAVISQKPSRDICQRGTSLTIQCQVDSQVTMMFWYRQQPGQSLTLIATANQGSEATYESGFVIDKFPISRPNLTFSTLTVSNMSPEDSSIYLCSTRDRGPSYGYTFGSGTRLTVV.